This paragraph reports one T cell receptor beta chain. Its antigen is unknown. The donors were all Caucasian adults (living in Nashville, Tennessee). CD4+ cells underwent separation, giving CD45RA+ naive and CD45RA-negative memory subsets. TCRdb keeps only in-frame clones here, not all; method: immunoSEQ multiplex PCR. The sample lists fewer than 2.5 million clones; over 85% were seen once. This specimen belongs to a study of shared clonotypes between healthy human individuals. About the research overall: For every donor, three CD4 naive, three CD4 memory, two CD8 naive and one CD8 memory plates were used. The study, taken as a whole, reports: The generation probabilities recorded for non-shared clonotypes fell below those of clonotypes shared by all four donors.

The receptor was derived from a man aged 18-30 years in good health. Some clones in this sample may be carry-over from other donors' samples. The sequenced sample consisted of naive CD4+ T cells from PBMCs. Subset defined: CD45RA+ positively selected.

The CDR3 nucleotides read TGCGCCAGCAAGTTAGAGTATGGCGGGGAGCTGTTTTTT. Protein sequence: CASKLEYGGELFF. The V gene is TRBV5-1, the J gene TRBJ2-2; D unresolved. The CDR3 extends over 13 amino acids. Germline CDR1 SGHRS, CDR2 YFSETQ. V was cut by 6 bases and J by 7 bases, with 13 bases left in between.